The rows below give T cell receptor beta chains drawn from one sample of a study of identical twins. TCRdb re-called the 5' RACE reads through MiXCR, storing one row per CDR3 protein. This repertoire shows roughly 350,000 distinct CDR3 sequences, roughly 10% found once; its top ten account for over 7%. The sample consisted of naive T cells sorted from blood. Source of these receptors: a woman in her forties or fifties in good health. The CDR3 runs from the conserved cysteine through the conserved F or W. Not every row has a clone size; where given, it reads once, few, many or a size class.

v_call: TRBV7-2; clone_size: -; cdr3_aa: CASSSETSGKQETQYF
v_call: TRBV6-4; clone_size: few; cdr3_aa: CASRRGTGNTGELFF
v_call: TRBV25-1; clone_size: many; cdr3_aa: CASRGEGAVGELFF
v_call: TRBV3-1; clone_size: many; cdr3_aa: CASSQVFPGDQDTQYF
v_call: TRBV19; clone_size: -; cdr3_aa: CASSESPGLKYNEQFF
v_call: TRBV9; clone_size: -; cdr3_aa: CASSVGLLNEQFF
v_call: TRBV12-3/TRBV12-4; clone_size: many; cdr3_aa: CASSSPSGRAHETQYF
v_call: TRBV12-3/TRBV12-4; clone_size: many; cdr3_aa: CASSLPRAGSETQYF
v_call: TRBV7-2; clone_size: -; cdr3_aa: CASSLRVTTGTTGELFF
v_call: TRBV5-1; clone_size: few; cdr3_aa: CASSPGVERNEQFF
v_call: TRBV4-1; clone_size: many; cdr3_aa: CASSRGTAGNTIYF
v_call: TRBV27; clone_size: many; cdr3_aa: CASSLGGANVLTF
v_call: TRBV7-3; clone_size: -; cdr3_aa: CASSSSPYTEAFF
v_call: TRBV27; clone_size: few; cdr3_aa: CASSLIGYNEQFF
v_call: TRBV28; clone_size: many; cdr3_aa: CASSLWYPSGTYNEQFF
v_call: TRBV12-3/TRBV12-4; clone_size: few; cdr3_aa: CASSLALRGGGYTF
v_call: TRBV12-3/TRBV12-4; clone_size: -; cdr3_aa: CASSSTGGRAFYEQYF
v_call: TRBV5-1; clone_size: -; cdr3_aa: CASSLPRDRSRNEQYF
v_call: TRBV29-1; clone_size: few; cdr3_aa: CSVRKAGPTDTQYF
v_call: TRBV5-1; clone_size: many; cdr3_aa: CASSLTEVGPGREQFF